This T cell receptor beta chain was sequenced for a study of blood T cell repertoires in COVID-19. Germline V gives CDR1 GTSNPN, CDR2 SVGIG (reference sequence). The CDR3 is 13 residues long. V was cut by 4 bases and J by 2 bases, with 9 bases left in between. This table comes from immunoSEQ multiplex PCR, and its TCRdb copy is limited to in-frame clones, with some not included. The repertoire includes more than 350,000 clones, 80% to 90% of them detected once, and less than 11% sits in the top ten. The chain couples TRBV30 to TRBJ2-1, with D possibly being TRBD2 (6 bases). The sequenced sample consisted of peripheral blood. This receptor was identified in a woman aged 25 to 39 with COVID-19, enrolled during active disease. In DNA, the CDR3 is TGTGCCTGGAAGGCTAGCGCCTACAATGAGCAGTTCTTC. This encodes CAWKASAYNEQFF.